The 5 T cell receptor beta chains given below trace back to one sample, sequenced in a study of T-cell memory formation after mild COVID-19. Using its own MiXCR run on the 5' RACE reads, TCRdb lists one record per CDR3 protein. The sample contains under 200,000 distinct CDR3 sequences, roughly 10% of which appear only once. Source material: PBMCs or a T cell subset sorted from them (not recorded which). The receptors here all came from a man between 18 and 35 years old who had mild COVID-19 (a few samples of this study predate the infection). Cell type and time point are not known.

V usage is TRBV6-6 and J usage is TRBJ1-1; tentative D call: TRBD1 (5 bases). This CDR3 contains 15 residues. The germline V and J ends were trimmed by 8 bases and 4 bases, with 20 bases remaining between them. Per germline, CDR1 MNHNY and CDR2 SVGAGI (reference sequence). CDR3 coding DNA: TGTGCCAGCGGAGACAGACCCAAGTCAGGCACTGAAGCTTTCTTT. Its protein product is CASGDRPKSGTEAFF.

This clonotype appeared a few times. This chain connects TRBV12-3 or TRBV12-4 to TRBJ1-2; D possibly corresponds to TRBD1 (5 bases). This CDR3 has 15 residues. V dropped 6 bases and J dropped 6 bases, with 20 bases sitting between them. The CDR3 spells CASRLRGTHWNGYTF. DNA for the CDR3: TGTGCCAGCAGACTACGGGGGACGCACTGGAATGGCTACACCTTC.

This clonotype was observed a handful of times. The rearrangement links TRBV20-1 to TRBJ2-3; perhaps TRBD1 as D (6 bases). Germline loops: CDR1 DFQATT, CDR2 SNEGSKA (reference sequence). V was shortened by 7 bases and J by 6 bases, with 23 bases between the two germline ends. The CDR3 is 15 residues long. The CDR3 loop is CSVPTPLQGSDTQYF. The DNA of the CDR3 is TGCAGTGTTCCTACTCCCTTACAGGGATCGGATACGCAGTATTTT.

Only a few counts were recorded for this clonotype. V is TRBV20-1 and J is TRBJ1-5; D not certain. CDR1 and CDR2 from the germline V gene are DFQATT and SNEGSKA (reference sequence). Deletions cut 0 bases from V and 1 base from J, with 13 bases between. This CDR3 spans 16 amino acids. The CDR3 here is CSARDSGRQSNQPQHF. CDR3 DNA sequence: TGCAGTGCTAGAGATAGCGGCCGACAAAGCAATCAGCCCCAGCATTTT.

This sequence joins TRBV12-3 or TRBV12-4 and TRBJ1-4; D gene unclear. The CDR3 spans 15 residues. V lost 4 bases and J 7 bases, leaving 16 bases between the germline ends. The CDR3 sequence is CASSSERVVREKLFF. In DNA form, the CDR3 reads TGTGCCAGCAGTTCGGAAAGGGTGGTTCGTGAAAAACTGTTTTTT.